The 24 T cell receptor beta chains in this list originate from one sample, sequenced in a study of Graves' ophthalmopathy and Graves' hyperthyroidism. The TCR beta CDR3 regions underwent amplification from RNA transcripts. HTBI-primed first-round RT-PCR preceded second-round multiplex PCR. TCRdb reprocessed the multiplex PCR reads via MiXCR and lists one record per CDR3 protein. The data contain some 360,000 distinct CDR3 sequences, about 17% of them seen just once; the ten biggest clones take up 2% to 3%. Sequencing used peripheral blood. The receptor source for this set is an adult woman with stable Graves' hyperthyroidism.

Only a few counts were recorded for this clonotype. At one end, the junction sequence differs from germline, possibly due to a read error. The rearrangement uses TRBV29-1 and TRBJ2-4; 8 bases are shared with TRBD1. The length of the CDR3 is 13 residues. Germline lookup yields CDR1 SQVTM and CDR2 ANQGSEA. The CDR3 protein is CSCNGQGGNIKYF. In nucleotides, the CDR3 is TGCAGCTGCAACGGACAGGGTGGGAACATTAAGTACTTC.

This clonotype was recorded at least ten times. This rearrangement joins TRBV29-1 to TRBJ2-7; TRBD2 is a possible D gene (6 bases). Per germline, CDR1 SQVTM and CDR2 ANQGSEA. V was shortened by 4 bases and J by 4 bases, with 14 bases between the two germline ends. There are 13 residues in the CDR3. CDR3 amino acids: CSVATGAGYEQYF. DNA of the CDR3: TGCAGCGTTGCGACGGGAGCCGGTTACGAGCAGTACTTC.

CDR3 residues: CASSGQGYYTDTQYF. DNA of the CDR3: TGTGCCAGCAGTGGGCAGGGGTATTACACAGATACGCAGTATTTT. V and J are TRBV27 and TRBJ2-3, with D possibly matching TRBD1 (6 bases). Trimming pared 5 bases from V and 2 bases from J, leaving 14 bases between. Germline V gene sequence: CDR1 MNHEY, CDR2 SMNVEV (reference sequence). There are 15 residues in the CDR3.

This clonotype was detected ten times or more. The chain employs TRBV5-1 and TRBJ1-1, with a tentative D call TRBD1 (6 bases). CDR1 is SGHRS and CDR2 is YFSETQ in the germline V gene. The CDR3 totals 15 residues. Trimming removed 0 bases from V and 4 bases from J, with 13 bases in between. The CDR3 bases are TGCGCCAGCAGCTTGGAGGGTCAGGGGATCACTGAAGCTTTCTTT. Residues: CASSLEGQGITEAFF.

This clonotype was detected ten times or more. V and J are TRBV19 and TRBJ2-7; D not certain. The germline CDR1 and CDR2 sequences are LNHDA and SQIVND (reference sequence). The CDR3 spans 16 residues. V was pared by 1 base and J by 2 bases, with 15 bases between. The DNA of the CDR3 is TGTGCCAGTAGTATAGGTTTGGCGGATCGCCCCTACGAGCAGTACTTC. Its protein is CASSIGLADRPYEQYF.

This clonotype turned up a few times. This rearrangement joins TRBV27 to TRBJ2-7; TRBD1 matches 7 bases. Looked up from germline, CDR1 is MNHEY and CDR2 is SMNVEV (reference sequence). With V trimmed by 4 bases and J by 2 bases, 8 bases remained unmatched. This CDR3 region has 15 residues. This chain's CDR3 is CASSWSRTGPYEQYF. Written as DNA, the CDR3 is TGTGCCAGCAGTTGGTCAAGGACAGGTCCCTACGAGCAGTACTTC.

This clonotype occurred many times. As DNA, the CDR3 is TGCAGTGCTAGTCGGAACGGCAACACCGGGGAGCTGTTTTTT. It translates to CSASRNGNTGELFF. The V and J genes are TRBV20-1 and TRBJ2-2; D call uncertain. Germline V CDR1 and CDR2: DFQATT, SNEGSKA (reference sequence). The CDR3 is made up of 14 amino acids. V shed 3 bases and J shed 2 bases, with 10 bases lying between them.

This clonotype was seen at least ten times. The chain carries TRBV11-2 and TRBJ2-2; the D call may be TRBD1 or TRBD2 (5 bases each). Germline loops: CDR1 SGHAT, CDR2 FQNNGV. V lost 1 base to trimming and J lost 0 bases, with 9 bases between them. The CDR3 runs to 16 residues. The CDR3 DNA reads TGTGCCAGCAGCTTAGGAGGGGTGTCGAACACCGGGGAGCTGTTTTTT. This encodes CASSLGGVSNTGELFF.

This clonotype was counted many times. The rearrangement joins TRBV20-1 to TRBJ1-2, with D possibly TRBD1 on 5 matching bases. The CDR3 is 16 amino acids. From germline, CDR1 is DFQATT and CDR2 SNEGSKA (reference sequence). Trimming removed 6 bases at V and 3 bases at J, with 23 bases between. This chain's CDR3 is CSADPSSLQEYYGYTF. The CDR3 DNA is TGCAGTGCCGACCCATCCTCCCTACAGGAGTACTATGGCTACACCTTC.

This clonotype was observed many times. V and J are TRBV5-1 and TRBJ2-7, with a weak D call TRBD2 (7 bases). Looked up from germline, CDR1 is SGHRS and CDR2 is YFSETQ. The CDR3 is made up of 13 amino acids. V was shortened by 7 bases and J by 0 bases, with 11 bases between the two germline ends. CDR3 in amino acids: CASGRDNSYEQYF. The CDR3 region has the DNA TGCGCCAGCGGGAGGGACAACTCCTACGAGCAGTACTTC.

This clonotype has a count of ten or more. The chain uses TRBV6-1 and TRBJ1-5; D gene unclear. Trimming took off 4 bases at V and 5 bases at J, with 9 bases between the two ends. The CDR3 spans 13 residues. The germline gives CDR1 MNHNS, CDR2 SASEGT. CDR3 loop: CASSVRPDQPQHF. For the CDR3, the DNA is TGTGCCAGCAGTGTCCGGCCCGATCAGCCCCAGCATTTT.

The J gene is TRBJ2-2, the V gene TRBV11-2; 9 nucleotides align to TRBD2. There are 17 residues in the CDR3. The germline gives CDR1 SGHAT, CDR2 FQNNGV. V dropped 3 bases and J dropped 5; count of bases not matched to a gene: 10. CDR3 nucleotide sequence: TGTGCCAGCAGCTTTCTCCCGGCGGGGGGGGTAACCGGGGAGCTGTTTTTT. This gives the protein CASSFLPAGGVTGELFF. Variable domain in full (rest from reference TRBV11-2 and TRBJ2-2): EAGVAQSPRYKIIEKRQSVAFWCNPISGHATLYWYQQILGQGPKLLIQFQNNGVVDDSQLPKDRFSAERLKGVDSTLKIQPAKLEDSAVYLCASSFLPAGGVTGELFFGEGSRLTVL.

This clonotype was recorded at least ten times. This could be a read error, since a much larger clone is one nucleotide away. V usage is TRBV6-2 or TRBV6-3 and J usage is TRBJ2-4, with D maybe TRBD1 (5 bases). The V gene's germline CDR1 is MNHEY and CDR2 SVGEGT. This CDR3 comprises 16 residues. DNA of the CDR3: TGTGCCAGCAGCCTTGGGGCGGACGGATCGGAAAACATTAAGTACTTC. Residues: CASSLGADGSENIKYF.

This clonotype occurred many times. The chain uses TRBV12-3 or TRBV12-4 and TRBJ1-1; TRBD1 matches at 9 bases. Germline trimming cut 2 bases from V and 3 bases from J; bases unmatched to any gene: 4. This CDR3 comprises 15 residues. The CDR3 nucleotides read TGTGCCAGCAGTTTATGGACAGGGGTTCACACTGAAGCTTTCTTT. Its translation: CASSLWTGVHTEAFF.

As concerns this clonotype: This clone may be a read error of a much larger clone one base away. The chain links TRBV20-1 to TRBJ1-2; D might be TRBD1 (5 bases). CDR1 is DFQATT, CDR2 SNEGSKA, per germline (reference sequence). The CDR3 sequence is 11 residues long. CDR3 region: CSAPGDYGFTF. CDR3 DNA: TGCAGTGCCCCCGGGGACTATGGCTTCACCTTC.

This clonotype was picked up many times. This chain uses TRBV6-1 with TRBJ2-7; no firm D call. The V gene lost 4 bases and the J gene lost 2 bases, with 12 bases spanning the gap. In germline, CDR1 is MNHNS, CDR2 SASEGT. CDR3 size: 14 residues. The CDR3 DNA reads as TGTGCCAGCAGTGCCTCATTAACAACCTACGAGCAGTACTTC. Translation: CASSASLTTYEQYF.

Ten or more counts support this clonotype. The gene calls are TRBV18 and TRBJ2-5, with D possibly being TRBD1 or TRBD2 (5 bases each). CDR3 length: 15 amino acids. The V and J ends lost 1 base and 2 bases respectively, with 11 bases between them. Germline assignment: CDR1 KGHSH and CDR2 LQKENI. The CDR3 coding sequence is TGTGCCAGCTCACCACGGGACGGATTGCAAGAGACCCAGTACTTC. Its protein product is CASSPRDGLQETQYF.

The chain is built from TRBV11-1 and TRBJ2-5; 8 bases map to TRBD1. CDR3 length: 15 residues. V was pared by 6 bases and J by 2 bases, with 8 bases of the junction left unmatched. The V gene's germline CDR1 is SGHAT and CDR2 FQDESV (reference sequence). The CDR3 coding sequence is TGTGCCAGCAGTCTTACCAGGGGGCCGCAAGAGACCCAGTACTTC. This translates into CASSLTRGPQETQYF. The complete variable domain, with remaining parts taken from reference TRBV11-1 and TRBJ2-5, reads EAEVAQSPRYKITEKSQAVAFWCDPISGHATLYWYRQILGQGPELLVQFQDESVVDDSQLPKDRFSAERLKGVDSTLKIQPAELGDSAMYLCASSLTRGPQETQYFGPGTRLLVL.

The V gene is TRBV6-1, the J gene TRBJ2-2; D ambiguous. V was trimmed by 9 bases and J by 1 base, leaving 12 bases between them. In germline, CDR1 is MNHNS, CDR2 SASEGT. The length of the CDR3 is 14 residues. CDR3 DNA sequence: TGTGCCAGTCCGCGAACGGGGAACACCGGGGAGCTGTTTTTT. Translation gives CASPRTGNTGELFF.

The rearrangement links TRBV4-1 to TRBJ1-2, with a tentative D call TRBD1 (6 bases). The V and J ends lost 1 base and 8 bases respectively, with 14 bases between them. Germline V CDR1 and CDR2: MGHRA, YSYEKL. The CDR3 is 14 residues long. The CDR3 DNA reads as TGCGCCAGCAGCCAAGTGGCGGCAGGGGAAGGCTACACCTTC. This translates into CASSQVAAGEGYTF.

This clonotype was picked up many times. The chain is built from TRBV19 and TRBJ1-5; unclear D gene. The CDR3 is made up of 15 amino acids. The germline V and J ends were trimmed by 3 bases and 4 bases, with 13 bases remaining between them. Per the germline V gene, CDR1 is LNHDA and CDR2 is SQIVND (reference sequence). The CDR3 DNA reads TGTGCCAGTAGTATTCTGCAGCCGAGTAATCAGCCCCAGCATTTT. Its protein is CASSILQPSNQPQHF.

This clonotype has just a few counts. A read error may explain this, as a much larger clone is one base away. CDR3 residues: CASSEWGADTEACF. The CDR3 DNA sequence: TGTGCCAGCAGTGAATGGGGGGCGGACACTGAAGCTTGCTTT. This sequence joins TRBV2 and TRBJ1-1; possible D gene TRBD1, 6 bases. Per the germline V gene, CDR1 is SNHLY and CDR2 is FYNNEI. The CDR3 consists of 14 residues. Together with reference TRBV2 and TRBJ1-1, the CDR3 gives the full variable domain: EPEVTQTPSHQVTQMGQEVILRCVPISNHLYFYWYRQILGQKVEFLVSFYNNEISEKSEIFDDQFSVERPDGSNFTLKIRSTKLEDSAMYFCASSEWGADTEACFGQGTRLTVV.

Comments on this clonotype: A much larger clonotype is one base distant, so this may be a read error. V and J are TRBV9 and TRBJ2-2; either TRBD1 or TRBD2 may fit D (5 bases each). The V gene's germline CDR1 is SGDLS and CDR2 YYNGEE. The CDR3 sequence is 15 residues long. Deletions cut 6 bases from V and 4 bases from J, with 16 bases between. CDR3 loop: CASILGRQTTGELFF. CDR3 bases: TGTGCCAGCATCCTAGGGAGACAGACCACCGGGGAGCTGTTTTTT.

This clonotype came up many times. This rearrangement joins TRBV5-1 to TRBJ1-2; 9 bases align to TRBD1. Looked up from germline, CDR1 is SGHRS and CDR2 is YFSETQ. CDR3 length equals 19 residues. Trimming removed 1 base from V and 2 bases from J; junction bases left unmatched: 15. The CDR3 is CASSLYVGSGTGPNYGYTF. The CDR3 DNA reads as TGCGCCAGCAGCTTGTATGTTGGGTCCGGGACAGGGCCCAACTATGGCTACACCTTC.